One sample yielded the 12 T cell receptor beta chains listed below, sequenced in a study of T cells after yellow fever vaccination. TCRdb ran MiXCR on the 5' RACE reads and lists one entry per CDR3 protein. Among 300,000 to 450,000 distinct CDR3 sequences listed, roughly 6.2% were seen once. The specimen comprised PBMCs, sampled 5 days after the yellow fever booster vaccination. These receptors were collected from a man younger than 45 who received the YFV17D yellow fever vaccine.

This clonotype was observed a handful of times. CDR3 DNA sequence: TGTGCCAGCAGCAAGCTAGGCACCGATGAGCAGTTCTTC. This codes for CASSKLGTDEQFF. V is TRBV5-5 and J is TRBJ2-1; D unresolved. The germline V gene has CDR1 SGHKS and CDR2 YYEKEE (reference sequence). This CDR3 region has 13 residues. Trimming took 4 bases from V and 8 from J, leaving 13 bases between them.

A note on this clonotype: The germline gene is not matched at one end of the junction; a read error may be the cause. The chain carries TRBV20-1 and TRBJ2-7; no clear D. Looked up from germline, CDR1 is DFQATT and CDR2 is SNEGSKA (reference sequence). The CDR3 is 16 amino acids. CDR3 protein: CCARDKARMGTYEQYF. The CDR3 nucleotides read TGCTGTGCTAGAGATAAAGCTCGAATGGGAACCTACGAGCAGTACTTC.

The chain is built from TRBV19 and TRBJ1-6; possible D gene TRBD1, 5 bases. With 6 bases removed from V and 10 bases from J, the gap between germline ends came to 19 bases. The CDR3 runs to 15 residues. Per germline, CDR1 LNHDA and CDR2 SQIVND (reference sequence). This chain's CDR3 is CASRLDSSAGSPLHF. CDR3 bases: TGTGCCAGTAGGCTTGACAGCTCAGCGGGGTCACCCCTCCACTTT.

This clonotype was detected a few times. The chain uses TRBV29-1 and TRBJ2-7; possibly TRBD2 for D (5 bases). V gave up 5 bases and J gave up 0 bases, with 11 bases separating them. Germline V CDR1 and CDR2: SQVTM, ANQGSEA. This CDR3 comprises 13 residues. Here the CDR3 reads CSVSEGSSYEQYF. The CDR3 region has the DNA TGCAGCGTTAGCGAGGGAAGCTCCTACGAGCAGTACTTC.

This clonotype was seen only a few times. V is TRBV15 and J is TRBJ2-5; 9 bases line up with TRBD2. This CDR3 has 19 residues. Germline V CDR1 and CDR2: LNHNV, YYDKDF (reference sequence). V shed 1 base and J 2 bases; nucleotides not matched to a gene: 14. CDR3 sequence reads: CATSRGGGRAGMVQETQYF. CDR3 DNA sequence: TGTGCCACCAGCAGAGGAGGCGGGAGGGCCGGGATGGTACAAGAGACCCAGTACTTC. The variable domain in full, with the rest retrieved from reference TRBV15 and TRBJ2-5, is DAMVIQNPRYQVTQFGKPVTLSCSQTLNHNVMYWYQQKSSQAPKLLFHYYDKDFNNEADTPDNFQSRRPNTSFCFLDIRSPGLGDTAMYLCATSRGGGRAGMVQETQYFGPGTRLLVL.

This clonotype was recorded a few times. The V and J genes are TRBV12-3 or TRBV12-4 and TRBJ1-2; D remains ambiguous. The CDR3 covers 13 residues. The ends were cut back, 3 bases at V and 5 bases at J, with 10 bases in the middle. The CDR3 is CASSLSATYGYTF. As DNA, the CDR3 is TGTGCCAGCAGTTTGTCAGCAACGTATGGCTACACCTTC.

This clonotype was picked up many times. CDR3 sequence reads: CASSQQSSSYNEQFF. The DNA for the CDR3 is TGTGCCAGCTCACAACAGTCAAGCTCCTACAATGAGCAGTTCTTC. The rearrangement uses TRBV18 and TRBJ2-1, with D hard to call. The CDR3 runs to 15 residues. The V and J ends lost 4 bases and 0 bases respectively, with 10 bases between them. The V gene's germline CDR1 is KGHSH and CDR2 LQKENI.

This clonotype was counted ten times or more. This chain connects TRBV5-5 to TRBJ2-7; the D gene is possibly TRBD1 (6 bases). The CDR3 runs 14 residues. Germline CDR1 reads SGHKS; CDR2 reads YYEKEE (reference sequence). V lost 3 bases to trimming and J lost 4 bases, with 14 bases between them. DNA for the CDR3: TGTGCCAGCAGCTATCGCTCGGACAGTTACGAGCAGTACTTC. This encodes CASSYRSDSYEQYF.

The sample holds a few counts of this clonotype. The chain links TRBV5-6 to TRBJ2-1; 8 bases map to TRBD2. J gave up 7 bases and V 5 bases, and 5 bases lay outside the gene matches. The CDR3 contains 13 residues. Germline V gene data show CDR1 as SGHDT and CDR2 as YYEEEE. CDR3 region: CASSVGTSNEQFF. The CDR3 nucleotides read TGTGCCAGCAGTGTCGGGACTAGTAATGAGCAGTTCTTC.

This clonotype has at least ten counts. The chain couples TRBV29-1 to TRBJ2-7; D not certain. This CDR3 region has 15 residues. The V end lost 1 base, the J end lost 0 bases, and 13 bases lay between the germline ends. Germline V CDR1 and CDR2: SQVTM, ANQGSEA. The CDR3 region has the DNA TGCAGCGTTGAAGGGGTAGATACGAGCTCCTACGAGCAGTACTTC. Translated, it gives CSVEGVDTSSYEQYF.

Ten or more counts support this clonotype. This chain's CDR3 is CSAPRVGDFQETQYF. CDR3 nucleotide sequence: TGCAGTGCTCCTAGGGTAGGGGACTTTCAAGAGACCCAGTACTTC. The genes are TRBV20-1 and TRBJ2-5, with D possibly TRBD2 on 6 matching bases. Germline V lookup: CDR1 DFQATT, CDR2 SNEGSKA (reference sequence). The CDR3 runs 15 residues. V dropped 5 bases and J dropped 2 bases, with 18 bases sitting between them.

This clonotype was detected only a few times. The chain recombines TRBV19 with TRBJ2-3, with TRBD2 as a possible D gene (6 bases). This CDR3 comprises 15 residues. The V gene lost 3 bases and the J gene lost 4 bases, with 14 bases spanning the gap. CDR1 and CDR2 from the germline V gene are LNHDA and SQIVND (reference sequence). Here the CDR3 DNA reads TGTGCCAGTAGTATTCTGGCTAGCGCCGCAGATACGCAGTATTTT. The encoded protein is CASSILASAADTQYF.